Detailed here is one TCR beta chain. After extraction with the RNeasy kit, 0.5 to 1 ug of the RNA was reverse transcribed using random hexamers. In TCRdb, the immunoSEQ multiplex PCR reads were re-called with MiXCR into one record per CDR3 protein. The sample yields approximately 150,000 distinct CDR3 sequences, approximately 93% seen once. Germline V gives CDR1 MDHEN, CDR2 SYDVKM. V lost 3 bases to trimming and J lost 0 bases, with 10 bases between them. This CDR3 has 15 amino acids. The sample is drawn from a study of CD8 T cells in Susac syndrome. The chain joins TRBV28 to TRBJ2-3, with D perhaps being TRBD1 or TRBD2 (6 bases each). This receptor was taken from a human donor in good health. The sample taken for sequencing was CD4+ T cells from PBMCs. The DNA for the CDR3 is TGTGCCAGCAGTTTTCGGGGGCCTAGCACAGATACGCAGTATTTT. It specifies CASSFRGPSTDTQYF.